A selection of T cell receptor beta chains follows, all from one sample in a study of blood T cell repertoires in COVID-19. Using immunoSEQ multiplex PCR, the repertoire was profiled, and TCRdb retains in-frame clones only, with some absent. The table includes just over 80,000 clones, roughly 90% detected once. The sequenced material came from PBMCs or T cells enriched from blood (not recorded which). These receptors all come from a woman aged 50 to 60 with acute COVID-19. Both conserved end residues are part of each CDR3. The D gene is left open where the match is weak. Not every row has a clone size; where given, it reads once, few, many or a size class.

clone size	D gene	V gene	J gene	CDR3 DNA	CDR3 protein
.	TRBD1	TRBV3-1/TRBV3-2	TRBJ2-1	TGTGCCAGCAGCCAAGATTTGAGAGGGGGCGGTGAGCAGTTCTTC	CASSQDLRGGGEQFF
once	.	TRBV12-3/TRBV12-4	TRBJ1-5	TGTGCCAGCAGTCGAGAGGAACAGCCCCAGCATTTT	CASSREEQPQHF
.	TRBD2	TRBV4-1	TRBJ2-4	TGCGCCAGCAGCCTCCCCGGGAGGAGCGGGAGATCCAAAAACATTCAGTACTTC	CASSLPGRSGRSKNIQYF
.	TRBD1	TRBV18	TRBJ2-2	TGTGCCAGCTCACCAGGGACAGGGAACACCGGGGAGCTGTTTTTT	CASSPGTGNTGELFF
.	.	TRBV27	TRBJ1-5	TGTGCCAGCAGTTTATCAGGGGGCAATCAGCCCCAGCATTTT	CASSLSGGNQPQHF
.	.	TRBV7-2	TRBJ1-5	TGTGCCAGCAGCTTAGTGGGGGGAAGACATAGCAATCAGCCCCAGCATTTT	CASSLVGGRHSNQPQHF
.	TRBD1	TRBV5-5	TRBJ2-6	TGTGCCAGCAGCTTGGGGACAGGGGTTCTCGGTGGGGCCAACGTCCTGACTTTC	CASSLGTGVLGGANVLTF
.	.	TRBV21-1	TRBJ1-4	TGTGCCAGCAGCAAACAGGGGGCTGAAAAACTGTTTTTT	CASSKQGAEKLFF
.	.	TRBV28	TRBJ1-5	TGTGCCAGCAGGCAGGATGCTCGAATATGGCAGCCCCAGCATTTT	CASRQDARIWQPQHF
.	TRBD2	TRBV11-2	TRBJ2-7	TGTGCCAGCAGCCTAACTAGCGGTTCATACGAGCAGTACTTC	CASSLTSGSYEQYF
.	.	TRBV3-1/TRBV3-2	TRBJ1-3	TGTGCCAGCACCCGGGGGGGAAACACCATATATTTT	CASTRGGNTIYF
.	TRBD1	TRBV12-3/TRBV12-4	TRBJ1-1	TGTGCCAGCAGTTGGACAGGGGATGAAGCTTTCTTT	CASSWTGDEAFF
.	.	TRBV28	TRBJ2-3	TGTGCCAGCAGTCCTACTCTGATAGATACGCAGTATTTT	CASSPTLIDTQYF
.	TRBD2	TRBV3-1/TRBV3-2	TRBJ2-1	TGTGCCAGCAGCCATAGGAGCGGGAGGCGTCAGTTCTTC	CASSHRSGRRQFF
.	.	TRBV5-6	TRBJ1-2	TGTGCCAGCAGCTTTGGGGCAGATGGCTACACCTTC	CASSFGADGYTF
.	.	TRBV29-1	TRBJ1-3	TGCAGCGTCAGGCTAAGCTCTGGAAACACCATATATTTT	CSVRLSSGNTIYF
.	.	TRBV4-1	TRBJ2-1	TGCGCCAGCAGCCAAGCCCGCCGAGCCGGGGTCAACAATGAGCAGTTCTTC	CASSQARRAGVNNEQFF
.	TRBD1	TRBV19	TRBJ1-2	TGTGCCAGTAGTATAGGTGGACAGGGTAGCTATGGCTACACCTTC	CASSIGGQGSYGYTF
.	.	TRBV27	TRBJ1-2	TGTGCCAGCAGTCGCTACAGGGATAGGGTTGATGGCTACACCTTC	CASSRYRDRVDGYTF
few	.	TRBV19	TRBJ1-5	TGTGCCAGTAGTATCAATCAGAGCAATCAGCCCCAGCATTTT	CASSINQSNQPQHF
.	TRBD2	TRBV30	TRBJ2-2	TGTGCCTGGAGTGTACCTAGCGGGGGGCGGGAGCTGTTTTTT	CAWSVPSGGRELFF
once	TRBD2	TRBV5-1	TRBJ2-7	TGCGCCAGCAGCTTGGAGCCTAGCGGGAAAGCTTACTCCTACGAGCAGTACTTC	CASSLEPSGKAYSYEQYF
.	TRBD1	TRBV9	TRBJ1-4	TGTGCCAGCAGCGGACAGGGGGCAACTAATGAAAAACTGTTTTTT	CASSGQGATNEKLFF
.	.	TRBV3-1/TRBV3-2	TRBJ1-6	TGTGCCAGCAGCCGGGAGGGCGGTACCTATAATTCACCCCTCCACTTT	CASSREGGTYNSPLHF
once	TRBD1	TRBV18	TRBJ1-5	TGTGCCAGCTCAATAGGACAGGGGGCTTTTCAGCCCCAGCATTTT	CASSIGQGAFQPQHF
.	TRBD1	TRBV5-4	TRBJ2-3	TGTGCCAGCAGCTTGGACAGGGGGTGGACAGATACGCAGTATTTT	CASSLDRGWTDTQYF
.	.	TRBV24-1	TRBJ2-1	TGTGCCACCAGTGGCCGCGGGATGAGCTCCTACAATGAGCAGTTCTTC	CATSGRGMSSYNEQFF
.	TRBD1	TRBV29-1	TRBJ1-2	TGCAGCGTTGAACGGACAGGAACTAACTATGGCTACACCTTC	CSVERTGTNYGYTF
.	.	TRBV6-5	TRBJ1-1	TGTGCCAGCAGGGGGGGGGTGGAGAACACTGAAGCTTTCTTT	CASRGGVENTEAFF
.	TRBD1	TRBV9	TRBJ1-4	TGTGCCAGCAGCGTAGGGGACAGGGGTTTTGAAAAACTGTTTTTT	CASSVGDRGFEKLFF
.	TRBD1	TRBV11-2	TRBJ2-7	TGTGCCAGCAGCTTAGTTCGGACAGGGTTAGTCGGCGAGCAGTACTTC	CASSLVRTGLVGEQYF
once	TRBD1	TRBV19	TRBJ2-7	TGTGCCAGTAGTATAGGCGCCGGACAGGGGGCCTACGAGCAGTACTTC	CASSIGAGQGAYEQYF
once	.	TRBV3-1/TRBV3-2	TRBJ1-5	TGTGCCAGCTCGAGACACGACAATCAGCCCCAGCATTTT	CASSRHDNQPQHF
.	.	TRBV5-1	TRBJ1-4	TGCGCCAGCAGCTTGGATGGGGCGCGGGGAGATGAAAAACTGTTTTTT	CASSLDGARGDEKLFF
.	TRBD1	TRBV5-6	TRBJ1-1	TGTGCCAGCTCGTCAGGGGGATTCACTGAAGCTTTCTTT	CASSSGGFTEAFF
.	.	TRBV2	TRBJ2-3	TGTGCCAGCAAGGATACGGAGGATACGCAGTATTTT	CASKDTEDTQYF
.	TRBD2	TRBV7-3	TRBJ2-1	TGTGCCAGCAGCTTCGGACTAGCGGGAGTATGGAATGAGCAGTTCTTC	CASSFGLAGVWNEQFF
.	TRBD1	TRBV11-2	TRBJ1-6	TGTGCCAGCAGCCCGTGGACAGGGGGTAGTTCACCCCTCCACTTT	CASSPWTGGSSPLHF
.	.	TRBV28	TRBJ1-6	TGTGCCAGCAGTCCTCCAGACAGGTATAATTCGAGGATCTTTTGGCCCCTCCACTTT	CASSPPDRYNSRIFWPLHF
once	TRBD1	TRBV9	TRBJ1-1	TGTGCCAGCAGCGACACGGACAGGTTGAACACTGAAGCTTTCTTT	CASSDTDRLNTEAFF
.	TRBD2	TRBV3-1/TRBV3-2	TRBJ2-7	TGTGCCAGCAGCCAAGACCCCTTTAGCGGGCCCTCCTACGAGCAGTACTTC	CASSQDPFSGPSYEQYF
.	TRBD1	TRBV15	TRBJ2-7	TGTGCCACCAGCGGGCCGGGACAGGGGGCTTACGAGCAGTACTTC	CATSGPGQGAYEQYF
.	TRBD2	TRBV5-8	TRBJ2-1	TGTGCCAGCAGCTTGGGGTCTAGCGGGACCAATGAGCAGTTCTTC	CASSLGSSGTNEQFF
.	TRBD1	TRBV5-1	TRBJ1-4	TGCGCCAGCAGCTTGGACCCTCCGACAGGGAATAATGAAAAACTGTTTTTT	CASSLDPPTGNNEKLFF
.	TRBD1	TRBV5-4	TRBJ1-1	TGTGCCAGCAGCTTCGACAGGGCCCCCGAAGCTTTCTTT	CASSFDRAPEAFF
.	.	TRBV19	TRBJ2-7	TGTGCCAGTAGTACACCTTATACCTCCGACCGTGCGGAATTCTCCTACGAGCAGTACTTC	CASSTPYTSDRAEFSYEQYF
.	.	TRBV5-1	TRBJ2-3	TGCGCCAGCAGCTCAATTGGGACTTCTCGAGATACGCAGTATTTT	CASSSIGTSRDTQYF
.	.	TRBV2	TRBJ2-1	TGTGCCAGCAGCGGGGAAAATCGGGGGAACAATGAGCAGTTCTTC	CASSGENRGNNEQFF
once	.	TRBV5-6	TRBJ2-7	TGTGCCAGCAGCTTGCGCGGAGGGACCTACGAGCAGTACTTC	CASSLRGGTYEQYF